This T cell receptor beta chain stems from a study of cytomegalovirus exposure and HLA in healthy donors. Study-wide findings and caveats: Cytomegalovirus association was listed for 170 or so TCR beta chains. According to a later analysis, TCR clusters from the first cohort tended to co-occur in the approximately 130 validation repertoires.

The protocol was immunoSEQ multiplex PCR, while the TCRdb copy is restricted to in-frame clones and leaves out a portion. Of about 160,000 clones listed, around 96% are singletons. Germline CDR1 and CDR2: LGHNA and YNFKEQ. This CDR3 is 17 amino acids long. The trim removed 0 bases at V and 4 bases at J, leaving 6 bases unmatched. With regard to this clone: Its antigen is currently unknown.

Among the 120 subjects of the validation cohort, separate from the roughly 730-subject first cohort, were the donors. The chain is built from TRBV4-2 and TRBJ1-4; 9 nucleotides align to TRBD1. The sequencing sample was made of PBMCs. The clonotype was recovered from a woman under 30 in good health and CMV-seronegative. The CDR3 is CASSQEGLGQGNEKLFF. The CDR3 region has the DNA TGTGCCAGCAGCCAAGAAGGATTGGGACAGGGTAATGAAAAACTGTTTTTT.